Presented here are 7 T cell receptor beta chains from one specimen sequenced in a study of T cell repertoires in cytomegalovirus infection. MiXCR, applied by TCRdb to the reads, yields one record per CDR3 protein. The sample lists around 120,000 distinct CDR3 sequences, more than 20% seen once, with roughly 35% in the top ten. Their antigens remain unidentified. The source material was PBMCs, sequenced either directly or after in vitro stimulation (not recorded which). Source of these receptors: a human donor in good health (CMV status not recorded). Some clones in this sample may be carry-over from other donors' samples.

This clonotype was detected many times. V is TRBV7-6 and J is TRBJ2-1; D may be TRBD2 (6 bases). The germline gives CDR1 SGHVS, CDR2 FNYEAQ. This CDR3 contains 15 residues. The ends were cut back, 2 bases at V and 9 bases at J, with 17 bases in the middle. The CDR3 sequence: CASSLTGSGSGEQFF. CDR3 nucleotide sequence: TGTGCCAGCAGCTTAACGGGGTCCGGGAGCGGTGAGCAGTTCTTC.

In this sample, this clonotype turned up a few times. This chain connects TRBV4-3 to TRBJ2-4; tentative D call: TRBD2 (6 bases). This CDR3 spans 17 amino acids. The ends were cut back, 3 bases at V and 2 bases at J, with 17 bases in the middle. The germline CDR1 and CDR2 sequences are LGHNA and YSLEER. The CDR3 sequence is CASSHYLGGIPKNIQYF. The CDR3 DNA follows: TGCGCCAGCAGCCATTATCTGGGAGGAATTCCCAAAAACATTCAGTACTTC.

This clonotype was counted at least ten times. The chain links TRBV6-2 or TRBV6-3 to TRBJ1-5, with 7 bases lining up with TRBD1. J gave up 4 bases and V 5 bases, and 8 bases lay outside the gene matches. This CDR3 contains 15 residues. In germline, CDR1 is MNHEY, CDR2 SVGEGT. CDR3 nucleotide sequence: TGTGCCAGCAGTCGCCGGGACAGCGCTAATCAGCCCCAGCATTTT. This codes for CASSRRDSANQPQHF.

This clonotype was observed at least ten times. The chain employs TRBV7-8 and TRBJ2-1; TRBD2 aligns across 8 bases. The germline gives CDR1 SGHVS, CDR2 FQNEAQ. V was pared by 5 bases and J by 6 bases, with 12 bases of the junction left unmatched. CDR3 length equals 16 residues. For the CDR3, the DNA is TGTGCCAGCAGCCAACGATTAGCGGGATTGGTCAATGAGCAGTTCTTC. Its protein product is CASSQRLAGLVNEQFF.

There are a few counts of this clonotype. V gene TRBV6-2 or TRBV6-3 combines with J gene TRBJ2-2; 9 bases align to TRBD1. The trim removed 7 bases at V and 5 bases at J, leaving 8 bases unmatched. Germline CDR1 reads MNHEY; CDR2 reads SVGEGT. The CDR3 is made up of 15 amino acids. CDR3 DNA sequence: TGTGCCAGCAAACCGGGACAGGGAAGGACCGGGGAGCTGTTTTTT. Protein sequence: CASKPGQGRTGELFF.

Worth noting for this clonotype: It may be a read error: a sequence one base away is much more abundant. The chain is built from TRBV5-6 and TRBJ2-3; D might be TRBD1 or TRBD2, each matching 5 bases. Germline values: CDR1 SGHDT, CDR2 YYEEEE. The length of the CDR3 is 14 residues. CDR3 region: CTSSSRDSTDTQYF. The CDR3 nucleotides read TGTACCAGCAGCTCCCGGGACAGCACAGATACGCAGTATTTT. Full variable domain (rest looked up from reference TRBV5-6 and TRBJ2-3): DAGVTQSPTHLIKTRGQQVTLRCSPKSGHDTVSWYQQALGQGPQFIFQYYEEEERQRGNFPDRFSGHQFPNYSSELNVNALLLGDSALYLCTSSSRDSTDTQYFGPGTRLTVL.

This chain links TRBV11-2 with TRBJ2-5; no reliable D call. V was shortened by 4 bases and J by 1 base, with 13 bases between the two germline ends. This CDR3 spans 15 amino acids. CDR1 is SGHAT and CDR2 is FQNNGV in the germline V gene. For the CDR3, the DNA is TGTGCCAGCAGCTCCGGCGATTACCCCCAAGAGACCCAGTACTTC. Translation gives CASSSGDYPQETQYF. Looking up the rest from reference TRBV11-2 and TRBJ2-5 gives the full variable domain: EAGVAQSPRYKIIEKRQSVAFWCNPISGHATLYWYQQILGQGPKLLIQFQNNGVVDDSQLPKDRFSAERLKGVDSTLKIQPAKLEDSAVYLCASSSGDYPQETQYFGPGTRLLVL.